This T cell receptor beta chain was captured by sequencing in a study of T cells after yellow fever vaccination. This clonotype showed up many times. The CDR3 runs to 16 residues. CDR1 and CDR2 (germline): SGHRS, YFSETQ. Trimming stripped 2 bases from V and 2 bases from J, with 14 bases between. A process of 5'RACE template switching, which added a universal primer site and UMIs, was used to make TCR cDNA. TCRdb independently ran MiXCR on the 5' RACE reads; one entry per CDR3 protein. Among about 340,000 distinct CDR3 sequences listed, roughly 4% were seen once. The chain carries TRBV5-1 and TRBJ2-1; weak D call: TRBD2 (6 bases). The sample was PBMCs, taken 5 days after the yellow fever booster vaccination. This receptor was taken from a man between 18 and 29 years old who received the YFV17D yellow fever vaccine. The DNA of the CDR3 is TGCGCCAGCAGCTTCTCTCGGGGCGGGGCCTACAATGAGCAGTTCTTC. It encodes CASSFSRGGAYNEQFF.